This T cell receptor (beta chain) was recorded in a study of OX40 agonist ivuxolimab in advanced cancers. Turning to the study itself: Ivuxolimab, which is an agonistic anti-OX40 (CD134) antibody, was administered to the patients. The study enrolled dose-escalation patients with hepatocellular carcinoma, melanoma, renal cell or head and neck cancer.

This clone was detected once. Systemic immunosuppression or autoimmune disease history was grounds to exclude patients. The timepoints at which blood was sampled were baseline, cycle 4 day 1, and cycle 7 day 1. In germline, CDR1 is SGHTA, CDR2 FQGNSA. V shed 1 base, J shed 2 bases, and the junction held 7 bases outside the gene matches. The CDR3 spans 17 residues. Sequenced by immunoSEQ multiplex PCR; TCRdb stores in-frame clones only, minus some. The table has 20,000 to 30,000 clones, about four fifths seen once. The chain recombines TRBV7-2 with TRBJ2-3; 9 bases line up with TRBD1. The specimen comprised CD4+ or CD8+ T cells sorted from blood, sampled in a trial of the OX40 agonist ivuxolimab. The TCR was taken from an adult with an advanced solid tumor such as melanoma, head and neck, liver or kidney cancer. The CDR3 loop reads CASSLVGGQGNTDTQYF. CDR3 bases: TGTGCCAGCAGCTTAGTAGGGGGACAGGGAAACACAGATACGCAGTATTTT.